The clone carrying this TCR beta chain was counted ten times or more. The sample is drawn from a study of neurological immune-mediated disorders. The time point here: longitudinal time-point 3. The unsorted libraries originated from 2 million PBMCs kept at -80 C. By 5'RACE with 10-nucleotide random UMIs, the cDNA was made. TCRdb itself ran the 5' RACE reads through MiXCR, one entry per CDR3 protein. The data show approximately 58,000 distinct CDR3 sequences, roughly 8% seen once. Trimming removed 3 bases at V and 1 base at J, with 4 bases between. CDR3 length equals 13 residues. The germline gives CDR1 SGHDT, CDR2 YYEEEE.

Sequencing was carried out using PBMCs. This chain connects TRBV5-6 to TRBJ2-2; no clear D. The sequence was collected from a woman in her thirties or forties in good health. The CDR3 sequence: CASSSWNTGELFF. DNA of the CDR3: TGTGCCAGCAGCTCCTGGAACACCGGGGAGCTGTTTTTT.